Sequencing of this T cell receptor (beta chain) was carried out in a study of shared clonotypes between healthy human individuals (dated by TCRdb to 2020 to 2022). With respect to the entire study: A couple of women and three men aged 18 to 49 years were included in the cohort. Per donor, three plates each were used for CD4 naive and CD4 memory, two for CD8 naive, and one for CD8 memory. To increase sequencing depth and limit assay-specific biases, different laboratories used diverse techniques to prepare libraries and sequence TCR repertoires. Each donor's leukapheresis produced roughly between roughly 0.85 and 10 billion PBMCs. To estimate repertoire size and how much clonotypes are shared between individuals, the study performed deep sequencing of blood TCR repertoires from a few healthy adults. General findings and caveats noted by the study authors: Sharing across a few donors was observed for about 5% of naive CD4, 3.5% of naive CD8, over 2% of memory CD4, and roughly 0.4% of memory CD8 clonotypes. Sampling was limited to blood, and TCR repertoires in tissue likely differ from TCR repertoires in blood. Rarefaction of sorted-subset datasets indicated incomplete sequencing despite the large sequencing depth. Pairwise subsampling indicated that sequencing depth was expected to affect the degree of clonotype sharing among donors. Compared with non-shared clonotypes, clonotypes shared by all four sorted-subset donors had higher generation probabilities. Naive subsets generally had larger estimated clonotype richness than memory subsets. Because the study included a small number of donors, the genetic and exposure-history diversity represented was limited.

CD8 naive samples consisted of CD45RO-negative cells that were positively selected for CCR7, yielding a CD45RA+CCR7+ population without TemRA cells. The donors were healthy, HIV-negative adults with no recently reported acute infections or vaccinations. Every donor was a Caucasian adult residing in Nashville, Tennessee, USA. Blood was obtained by leukapheresis, after which PBMCs were separated by Ficoll-Histopaque density gradient centrifugation and cryopreserved in liquid nitrogen vapor phase. Purity and quantity of every magnetically sorted T cell population were checked by analytical flow cytometry. From each sorted fraction, genomic DNA was isolated and quantified by UV absorbance on a Nanodrop 2000c. Remarks on this clone: Its antigen remains unidentified. Per-nucleotide qualities are absent, and no much larger clonotype sits a single base away.

The germline V end is reduced by 4 bases and the J end by 4 bases; junction bases left unmatched: 19. The cysteine opens and the phenylalanine closes a CDR3 of 18 amino acids. Only the CDR3 portion is preserved as DNA: 54 bases, with reading frame beginning at the first base. The CDR1 and CDR2 encoded by the germline V gene are SGDLS and YYNGEE. TCR CDR3 regions were amplified from genomic DNA by multiplex PCR using the deep immunoSEQ assay. For each cell subset, the extracted genomic DNA was distributed evenly across all wells of several immunoSEQ 96-well plates, and each plate served as one replicate. Each replicate PCR for sorted subsets received about 180 ng genomic DNA, equal to about 30,000 T cell genomes. The purified libraries were quantified using a Qubit 3.0 fluorometer, sized with a Bioanalyzer 2100, and then quantified again using the KAPA Library Quantification kit. A separate single-read 150-cycle Illumina NextSeq 550 flow cell was used to sequence each immunoSEQ 96-well plate. The authors' pipeline ran thus. Because only junctional sequences without quality scores were contained in the immunoSEQ output, filtering matching that applied to full-length reads could not be performed. Sequences were annotated with PyIR, a Python wrapper for IgBLAST v1.9, and V/J genes and CDR3 were assigned using IMGT germline references. Reads were removed for weak V/J assignments (E-value above 1e-6), missing CDR3, stop codons, out-of-frame junctions, or ambiguous translated residues. V3J clonotypes were defined as sequences sharing an identical inferred V gene, J gene, and CDR3 amino acid sequence. Percentage overlap between repertoires was calculated by dividing the number of shared unique clonotypes by the size of the smaller repertoire. RTK rarefaction, the Chao1 estimator, and Recon v2.1 estimates of unobserved clonotypes were used to assess repertoire richness. For all TCRbeta clonotypes obtained by the gDNA method from a few donors, generation probabilities were computed with OLGA. TCRdb mirrors the immuneACCESS table, restricted to in-frame sequences. Some clones are absent from its copies; in checked studies, under half trace to an unresolved V gene, and the reason for the others is unknown. The V and J calls and clone size come from that table; D and trimming were worked out from the DNA. Across this sample there are some 740,000 clones, with more than 85% seen only once. The top ten clonotypes cover 24% of the sample.

The chain uses TRBV9 and TRBJ2-5, with 7 bases matching TRBD2. The receptor was derived from a man aged 30-40 years in good health. The sample was naive CD8+ T cells sorted from blood. The cell subset or site label of this sample denotes: CD45RA+CCR7+. The DNA sequence is given as TGTGCCAGCAGCTCCCCCCGGGGTGGAGCGGGATTTGTAGAGACCCAGTACTTC. Translated, it gives CASSSPRGGAGFVETQYF.